A single sample gave rise to the 19 T cell receptor beta chains below, sequenced in a study of somatic mutations in cytotoxic T cells in rheumatoid arthritis. Generated by immunoSEQ multiplex PCR, the TCRdb table keeps only in-frame clones and is missing some. This sample has under 15,000 clones, with about 80% found just once. Source material: CD8+ T cells sorted from blood. The receptors derive from a man aged 45-65 years in good health.

The chain carries TRBV7-2 and TRBJ2-1, with 7 nucleotides matching TRBD2. The V gene's germline CDR1 is SGHTA and CDR2 FQGNSA. The CDR3 is made up of 15 amino acids. V dropped 3 bases and J dropped 9; count of bases not matched to a gene: 11. The CDR3 DNA is TGTGCCAGCAGCTTGGAACCCGGGACGGGAGGTGAGCAGTTCTTC. Its protein product is CASSLEPGTGGEQFF. The entire variable domain, with the rest obtained from reference TRBV7-2 and TRBJ2-1, is as follows: GAGVSQSPSNKVTEKGKDVELRCDPISGHTALYWYRQSLGQGLEFLIYFQGNSAPDKSGLPSDRFSAERTGGSVSTLTIQRTQQEDSAVYLCASSLEPGTGGEQFFGPGTRLTVL.

V and J are TRBV30 and TRBJ2-5; D perhaps matches TRBD1 (5 bases). Trimming left V 2 bases short and J 5 bases short, with 12 bases between. Looked up from germline, CDR1 is GTSNPN and CDR2 is SVGIG (reference sequence). The CDR3 runs 13 residues. The CDR3 nucleotides read TGTGCCTGGAGTCAGGGCACAAGGGAGACCCAGTACTTC. Its protein is CAWSQGTRETQYF. Looking up the rest from reference TRBV30 and TRBJ2-5 gives the full variable domain: SQTIHQWPATLVQPVGSPLSLECTVEGTSNPNLYWYRQAAGRGLQLLFYSVGIGQISSEVPQNLSASRPQDRQFILSSKKLLLSDSGFYLCAWSQGTRETQYFGPGTRLLVL.

In its sample, this clone was seen once. The gene calls are TRBV2 and TRBJ2-7; 7 bases align to TRBD1. Trimming at V came to 0 bases and at J to 3 bases, leaving 5 bases not matched to a gene. CDR1 and CDR2 (germline): SNHLY, FYNNEI. There are 15 residues in the CDR3. The CDR3 reads CASSEAGQPRYEQYF. The CDR3, as DNA: TGTGCCAGCAGTGAAGCGGGACAGCCCCGCTACGAGCAGTACTTC.

The chain links TRBV2 to TRBJ2-1, with D tentatively TRBD2 (6 bases). Germline V lookup: CDR1 SNHLY, CDR2 FYNNEI. Trimming left V 1 base short and J 0 bases short, with 7 bases between. This CDR3 region has 15 residues. The CDR3 spells CASSEDGGSYNEQFF. The CDR3 DNA sequence: TGTGCCAGCAGTGAAGACGGGGGCTCCTACAATGAGCAGTTCTTC.

V and J are TRBV4-1 and TRBJ2-1; TRBD1 aligns across 8 bases. The CDR3 loop spans 16 amino acids. Germline V gives CDR1 MGHRA, CDR2 YSYEKL. V was pared by 4 bases and J by 9 bases, with 14 bases of the junction left unmatched. CDR3 in DNA: TGCGCCAGCAGCCCGACCGGGACAGGTCTCTATGGTGAGCAGTTCTTC. This sequence encodes CASSPTGTGLYGEQFF.

The chain has TRBV29-1 and TRBJ2-7; tentatively, D is TRBD1 (6 bases). Trimming removed 6 bases from V and 4 bases from J, with 10 bases in between. From germline, CDR1 is SQVTM and CDR2 ANQGSEA. The CDR3 has 11 amino acids. CDR3 in DNA: TGCAGCGTGGAGGACAGTTACGAGCAGTACTTC. Protein sequence: CSVEDSYEQYF.

This chain connects TRBV6-5 to TRBJ2-2, with D hard to call. The germline gives CDR1 MNHEY, CDR2 SVGAGI. The CDR3 spans 13 residues. Trimming stripped 0 bases from V and 6 bases from J, with 5 bases between. CDR3 nucleotide sequence: TGTGCCAGCAGTTACTCGCGGTCCGGGGAGCTGTTTTTT. This sequence encodes CASSYSRSGELFF.

V usage is TRBV4-2 and J usage is TRBJ1-2, with TRBD1 matching 10 bases. Losses at the gene ends were 1 base for V and 6 bases for J; bases not matched to a gene: 5. Germline assignment: CDR1 LGHNA and CDR2 YNFKEQ. This CDR3 comprises 15 residues. The CDR3 nucleotides read TGTGCCAGCAGCCAAGTGACAGGGGGCGCGGATGGCTACACCTTC. Protein: CASSQVTGGADGYTF.

This clone was seen a few times. The chain joins TRBV9 to TRBJ1-2; D call uncertain. CDR1 is SGDLS, CDR2 YYNGEE, per germline. The CDR3 length is 15 residues. With 4 bases removed from V and 4 bases from J, the gap between germline ends came to 17 bases. The CDR3 here is CASSPPGLTFYGYTF. For the CDR3, the DNA is TGTGCCAGCAGCCCCCCCGGACTGACCTTCTATGGCTACACCTTC.

The genes are TRBV28 and TRBJ2-2; tentative D call: TRBD1 (7 bases). CDR3 length equals 16 residues. V lost 5 bases to trimming and J lost 5 bases, with 18 bases between them. Germline V CDR1 and CDR2: MDHEN, SYDVKM. CDR3: CASSLRGTWGTGELFF. For the CDR3, the DNA is TGTGCCAGCAGTCTCAGGGGGACTTGGGGGACCGGGGAGCTGTTTTTT.

The V gene is TRBV9, the J gene TRBJ2-3; TRBD2 aligns across 8 bases. Germline-derived CDR1 and CDR2 are SGDLS and YYNGEE. CDR3 length equals 16 residues. V shed 0 bases, J shed 4 bases, and the junction held 7 bases outside the gene matches. CDR3 nucleotides: TGTGCCAGCAGCGTAGCTCAGGAGCGGGGGCCAGATACGCAGTATTTT. This gives the protein CASSVAQERGPDTQYF.

This clone has more than one count but fewer than ten. This chain uses TRBV5-6 with TRBJ2-7; D might be TRBD1 or TRBD2, each matching 6 bases. Per germline, CDR1 SGHDT and CDR2 YYEEEE. V lost 4 bases, J lost 7 bases, and 33 bases lay in between. The CDR3 spans 19 residues. CDR3 coding DNA: TGTGCCAGCAGCGATGGCAGGGGACTCGAGCTAGCCGCCCTTGGGGAGCAGTACTTC. Its translation: CASSDGRGLELAALGEQYF.

The genes are TRBV9 and TRBJ2-7; D is unresolved. The CDR3 is made up of 14 amino acids. The V gene lost 3 bases and the J gene lost 6 bases, with 16 bases spanning the gap. Looked up from germline, CDR1 is SGDLS and CDR2 is YYNGEE. The CDR3 DNA sequence: TGTGCCAGCAGCGCGAGGCCCGTTGTGAGCGAGCAGTACTTC. It specifies CASSARPVVSEQYF.

This chain joins TRBV28 and TRBJ2-5, with D perhaps matching TRBD1 (5 bases). Trimming shortened V by 2 bases and J by 3 bases, and 10 bases separated the two germline ends. The CDR3 is made up of 14 amino acids. The germline V gene encodes CDR1 MDHEN and CDR2 SYDVKM. The CDR3, as DNA: TGTGCCAGCAGTTTAGACAGACCGAAAGAGACCCAGTACTTC. Amino acid sequence: CASSLDRPKETQYF.

The chain recombines TRBV27 with TRBJ2-5; TRBD1 might be the D (5 bases). The CDR3 covers 15 residues. Trimming pared 4 bases from V and 4 bases from J, leaving 16 bases between. From germline, CDR1 is MNHEY and CDR2 SMNVEV (reference sequence). The chain's CDR3 is CASSSNTGPPETQYF. Written as DNA, the CDR3 is TGTGCCAGCAGTTCGAATACAGGTCCCCCAGAGACCCAGTACTTC.

The table lists this clone with a few counts. The chain links TRBV27 to TRBJ2-7; no reliable D call. Trimming pared 3 bases from V and 2 bases from J, leaving 11 bases between. The germline V gene has CDR1 MNHEY and CDR2 SMNVEV (reference sequence). The CDR3 runs 14 residues. The CDR3, as DNA: TGTGCCAGCAGTTTCTCGGACGGGCCCTACGAGCAGTACTTC. As protein: CASSFSDGPYEQYF.

The J gene is TRBJ1-2, the V gene TRBV9; the D is unclear. V was shortened by 0 bases and J by 3 bases, with 6 bases between the two germline ends. CDR1 is SGDLS and CDR2 is YYNGEE in the germline V gene. The CDR3 is 13 amino acids. DNA for the CDR3: TGTGCCAGCAGCGTAGCAACGGACTATGGCTACACCTTC. Translating it yields CASSVATDYGYTF.

This clone occurred a few times. The chain links TRBV4-3 to TRBJ2-7, with D possibly called TRBD1 or TRBD2 (5 bases each). The CDR3 spans 15 residues. The V end was cut by 2 bases, the J end by 4 bases, with 15 bases between. Germline V CDR1 and CDR2: LGHNA, YSLEER. CDR3 sequence (DNA): TGCGCCAGCAGCCAATTCACCGGGGCGTCATACGAGCAGTACTTC. Translating gives CASSQFTGASYEQYF.

The genes are TRBV7-9 and TRBJ2-3; TRBD1 matches at 8 bases. Trimming took 6 bases from V and 6 from J; bases not matched to a gene: 14. The CDR3 is 16 residues long. The V gene's germline CDR1 is SEHNR and CDR2 FQNEAQ (reference sequence). CDR3 DNA sequence: TGTGCCAGCAGACCCGGACAGGGTAATTTGAGGGATACGCAGTATTTT. Protein sequence: CASRPGQGNLRDTQYF.